This T cell receptor beta chain stems from a study of blood T cell repertoires in COVID-19. Libraries were prepared by immunoSEQ multiplex PCR; TCRdb keeps only in-frame clonotypes and omits some of them. This table has about 140,000 clones, about four fifths appearing once. This CDR3 contains 20 residues. V shed 7 bases, J shed 4 bases, and the junction held 25 bases outside the gene matches. CDR1 LNHDA and CDR2 SQIVND come from the germline V gene (reference sequence). The chain is built from TRBV19 and TRBJ2-7, with TRBD2 matching 10 bases. This sequence was found in a man aged 65-85 years who had recovered from COVID-19. The sample comprised peripheral blood. CDR3 region: CASIGRRTSGVPEARYEQYF. In nucleotides, the CDR3 is TGTGCCAGTATAGGGCGACGGACTAGCGGCGTCCCCGAGGCTCGGTACGAGCAGTACTTC.